The present entry profiles one TCR beta chain with its context. The antigen is not known. Treatment indicated: oral pan-JAK inhibitor, 5-10 mg twice daily. Peripheral blood and lesional scalp punch biopsies came from alopecia areata patients. The data were obtained in a study of CD8+ T cells in alopecia areata. Across the whole study: Dosing with tofacitinib proceeded for 6 to 18 months, followed by 6 months off drug. Whole-study findings and limits: Possibly because of HLA-related factors, TCR sharing was less clear across patients than in mice. Uncertain still, given a single nonresponder, is whether baseline CD8+ expansion links to response.

J was trimmed by 4 bases and V by 2 bases; bases with no gene match: 2. Looked up from germline, CDR1 is SGHNT and CDR2 is YYREEE (reference sequence). The CDR3 spans 15 residues. RNA was isolated and reverse transcribed to cDNA, the sequencing template. Assay used: immunoSEQ multiplex PCR; TCRdb lists only in-frame clones, some missing. The sample has some 200,000 clones, about three fifths seen once. V usage is TRBV5-4 and J usage is TRBJ2-1, with 11 bases matching TRBD2. The source was CD4+ T cells sorted from blood, collected at week 24, from a patient treated with tofacitinib. This clonotype originated in a human donor with alopecia areata. The CDR3 reads CASSLRTSGYNEQFF. In DNA form, the CDR3 reads TGTGCCAGCAGCTTACGGACTAGCGGGTACAATGAGCAGTTCTTC.